These 18 T cell receptor beta chains were all obtained from the same sample, sequenced in a study of PD-1 blockade in classical Hodgkin lymphoma. Brentuximab vedotin exposure varied among the patients, all of whom had relapsed after autologous stem cell transplantation. Method: immunoSEQ multiplex PCR; TCRdb's copy keeps in-frame clones and lacks some. Here the sample spans thousands of clones, less than 80% being singletons. The sequencing used peripheral blood mononuclear cells (PBMCs), collected at baseline. The receptors were gathered from a human donor with classical Hodgkin lymphoma.

This clone was detected a few times. The V and J genes are TRBV28 and TRBJ2-5, with 7 bases aligning to TRBD1. V was clipped by 5 bases and J by 5 bases; unmatched bases: 8. CDR1 and CDR2 from the germline V gene are MDHEN and SYDVKM. The CDR3 is 14 amino acids. The CDR3 is CASSTIGTAETQYF. In DNA, the CDR3 is TGTGCCAGCAGTACCATTGGGACAGCTGAGACCCAGTACTTC.

The chain employs TRBV27 and TRBJ2-2; D gene ambiguous. Germline loops: CDR1 MNHEY, CDR2 SMNVEV (reference sequence). This CDR3 has 15 amino acids. The V end lost 5 bases, the J end lost 8 bases, and 18 bases lay between the germline ends. CDR3 amino acids: CASSPPPSPRGELFF. CDR3 in DNA: TGTGCCAGCAGTCCGCCCCCATCCCCTCGGGGGGAGCTGTTTTTT.

J is TRBJ1-1 and V is TRBV18, with no clear D. The CDR3 is made up of 16 amino acids. Germline lookup yields CDR1 KGHSH and CDR2 LQKENI. Trimming cost V 1 base and J 5 bases, with 17 bases left between them. The CDR3 reads CASSPRTNSLLTEAFF. CDR3 in DNA: TGTGCCAGCTCACCACGTACGAACAGCCTCTTAACTGAAGCTTTCTTT.

The chain is built from TRBV29-1 and TRBJ2-7, with D possibly TRBD1 on 6 matching bases. Germline V lookup: CDR1 SQVTM, CDR2 ANQGSEA. The CDR3 sequence is 11 residues long. Trimming left V 6 bases short and J 5 bases short, with 11 bases between. This CDR3 is CSVARDNEQYF. Here the CDR3 DNA reads TGCAGCGTGGCCCGGGACAACGAGCAGTACTTC.

This rearrangement joins TRBV5-6 to TRBJ2-2; TRBD2 aligns across 11 bases. The CDR3 extends over 16 amino acids. CDR1 is SGHDT, CDR2 YYEEEE, per germline. J was trimmed by 8 bases and V by 4 bases; bases with no gene match: 10. The CDR3 DNA follows: TGTGCCAGCAGCCACCGACTAGCGGGGACACTGGGGGAGCTGTTTTTT. Translating gives CASSHRLAGTLGELFF.

This clone has a handful of counts. The CDR3 sequence: CASSLGRLAGFNEQFF. In DNA, the CDR3 is TGTGCCAGCAGTTTAGGAAGACTAGCGGGATTCAATGAGCAGTTCTTC. The V gene is TRBV27, the J gene TRBJ2-1, with TRBD2 matching over 11 bases. Per germline, CDR1 MNHEY and CDR2 SMNVEV (reference sequence). The junction had 6 bases not matched to a gene; V was cut back by 2 bases and J by 6 bases. The CDR3 contains 16 residues.

This clone was observed once. V is TRBV30 and J is TRBJ1-1, with 7 bases matching TRBD1. V was pared by 1 base and J by 3 bases, with 8 bases of the junction left unmatched. CDR1 and CDR2 from the germline V gene are GTSNPN and SVGIG (reference sequence). This CDR3 spans 15 amino acids. The DNA for the CDR3 is TGTGCCTGGAGTGCAGGGGGAGGTCAGGACACTGAAGCTTTCTTT. Residues: CAWSAGGGQDTEAFF.

As concerns this clone: The junction departs from germline at one end; a sequencing error may be responsible. The rearrangement joins TRBV6-1 to TRBJ2-7; D might be TRBD2 (6 bases). The CDR3 sequence is 14 residues long. The germline gives CDR1 MNHNS, CDR2 SASEGT. The CDR3 nucleotides are TGTGCCATCAGTGCGGGGCAGGAGGCTTACGAGCAGTACTTC. This encodes CAISAGQEAYEQYF.

V usage is TRBV2 and J usage is TRBJ2-7; no reliable D call. V was trimmed by 4 bases and J by 4 bases, leaving 11 bases between them. This CDR3 is built from 13 residues. Germline loops: CDR1 SNHLY, CDR2 FYNNEI. The CDR3 region is CASSAPTVYEQYF. The CDR3 DNA reads TGTGCCAGCAGTGCCCCTACAGTATACGAGCAGTACTTC.

A few counts support this clone. The chain combines TRBV7-2 with TRBJ1-5; D unclear. This CDR3 region has 13 residues. Trimming shortened V by 3 bases and J by 1 base, and 4 bases separated the two germline ends. Germline values: CDR1 SGHTA, CDR2 FQGNSA. The CDR3 DNA reads TGTGCCAGCAGCTTGAACAGCAATCAGCCCCAGCATTTT. Translated: CASSLNSNQPQHF.

This clone appeared a few times. The chain joins TRBV5-6 to TRBJ2-5, with D unresolved. V was shortened by 0 bases and J by 5 bases, with 8 bases between the two germline ends. CDR1 SGHDT and CDR2 YYEEEE come from the germline V gene. CDR3 length: 13 residues. CDR3 sequence: CASSLVSTETQYF. In DNA, the CDR3 is TGTGCCAGCAGCTTGGTGTCGACGGAGACCCAGTACTTC.

This clone was seen a single time. The CDR3 sequence: CSVFDPTLETQYF. DNA for the CDR3: TGCAGCGTTTTCGACCCTACCCTAGAGACCCAGTACTTC. V is TRBV29-1 and J is TRBJ2-5, with no clear D. Trimming stripped 5 bases from V and 4 bases from J, with 14 bases between. This CDR3 has 13 residues. Germline CDR1 is SQVTM and CDR2 is ANQGSEA.

This clone has more than one count but fewer than ten. The V and J genes are TRBV7-3 and TRBJ2-7, with TRBD1 matching 9 bases. Per the germline V gene, CDR1 is SGHTA and CDR2 is FQGTGA. The CDR3 consists of 13 residues. The J segment lost 8 bases and the V segment lost 2 bases, leaving 4 bases of the junction unmatched. The CDR3 nucleotides read TGTGCCAGCAGCTTAGCGGGACAGGGCAAGCAGTACTTC. It encodes CASSLAGQGKQYF.

There are a few counts of this clone. J is TRBJ2-3 and V is TRBV7-2; D might be TRBD2 (6 bases). Germline loops: CDR1 SGHTA, CDR2 FQGNSA. Trimming took off 3 bases at V and 8 bases at J, with 12 bases between the two ends. CDR3 length equals 13 residues. The CDR3 coding sequence is TGTGCCAGCAGCTTGGCCCTAGCGAGTACGCAGTATTTT. As protein: CASSLALASTQYF.

CDR3 amino acids: CASSRQSYEQYF. Written as DNA, the CDR3 is TGTGCCAGCAGCCGACAGTCCTACGAGCAGTACTTC. The V gene is TRBV5-3, the J gene TRBJ2-7, with D maybe TRBD1 (5 bases). TRBV5-3 belongs to the ORF category, with a function that is uncertain. The CDR3 is 12 residues long. V was shortened by 8 bases and J by 1 base, with 10 bases between the two germline ends.

The J gene is TRBJ2-1, the V gene TRBV4-1, with 7 bases lining up with TRBD2. Trimming at V came to 0 bases and at J to 10 bases, leaving 12 bases not matched to a gene. The germline V gene encodes CDR1 MGHRA and CDR2 YSYEKL. There are 16 residues in the CDR3. The CDR3 DNA sequence: TGCGCCAGCAGCCAAGACCTTAGCGGGCTAAAGCGCGAGCAGTTCTTC. This sequence encodes CASSQDLSGLKREQFF.

The rearrangement links TRBV27 to TRBJ2-2; D ambiguous. This CDR3 has 15 amino acids. The V end lost 3 bases, the J end lost 6 bases, and 14 bases lay between the germline ends. CDR1 and CDR2 from the germline V gene are MNHEY and SMNVEV (reference sequence). The CDR3 DNA reads as TGTGCCAGCAGTTTCGCGGTAGGGTCGCCCGGGGAGCTGTTTTTT. Its protein is CASSFAVGSPGELFF.

CDR3 region: CASSLQQGYSYEQYF. In nucleotides, the CDR3 is TGTGCCAGCAGCTTACAACAGGGTTACTCCTACGAGCAGTACTTC. The chain uses TRBV5-6 and TRBJ2-7; tentatively, D is TRBD1 (6 bases). The CDR3 runs to 15 residues. CDR1 is SGHDT, CDR2 YYEEEE, per germline. With 2 bases removed from V and 0 bases from J, the gap between germline ends came to 12 bases.